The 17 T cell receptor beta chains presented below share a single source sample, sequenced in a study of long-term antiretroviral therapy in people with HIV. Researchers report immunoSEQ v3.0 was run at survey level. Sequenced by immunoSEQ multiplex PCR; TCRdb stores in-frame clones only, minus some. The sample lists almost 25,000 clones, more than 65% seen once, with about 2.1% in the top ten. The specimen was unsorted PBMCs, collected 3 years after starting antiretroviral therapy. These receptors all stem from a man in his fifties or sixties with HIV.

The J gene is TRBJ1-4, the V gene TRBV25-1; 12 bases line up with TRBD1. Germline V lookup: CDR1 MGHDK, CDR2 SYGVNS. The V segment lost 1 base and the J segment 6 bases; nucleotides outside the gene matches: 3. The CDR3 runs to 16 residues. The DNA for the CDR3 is TGTGCCAGCAGTGAATTGGGGGACAGGGGGCATGAAAAACTGTTTTTT. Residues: CASSELGDRGHEKLFF.

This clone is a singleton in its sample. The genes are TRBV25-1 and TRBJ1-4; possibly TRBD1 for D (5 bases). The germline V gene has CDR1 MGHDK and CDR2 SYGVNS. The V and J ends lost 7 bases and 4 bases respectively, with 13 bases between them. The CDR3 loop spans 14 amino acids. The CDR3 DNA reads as TGTGCCAGCATCATGGGGGTAGGTAATGAAAAACTGTTTTTT. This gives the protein CASIMGVGNEKLFF.

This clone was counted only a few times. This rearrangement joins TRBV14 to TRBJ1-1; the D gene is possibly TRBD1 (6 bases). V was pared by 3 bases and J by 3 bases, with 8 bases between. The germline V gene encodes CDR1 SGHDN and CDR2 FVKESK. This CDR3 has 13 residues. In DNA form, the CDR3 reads TGTGCCAGCAGCCAGGGGGCCTACACTGAAGCTTTCTTT. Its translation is CASSQGAYTEAFF.

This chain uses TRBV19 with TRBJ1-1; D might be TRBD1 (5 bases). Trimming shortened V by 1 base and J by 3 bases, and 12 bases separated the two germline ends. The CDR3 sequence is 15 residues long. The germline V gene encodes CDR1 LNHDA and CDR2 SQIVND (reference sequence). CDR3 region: CASSIVWDRHTEAFF. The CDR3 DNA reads TGTGCCAGTAGTATAGTTTGGGACCGGCACACTGAAGCTTTCTTT.

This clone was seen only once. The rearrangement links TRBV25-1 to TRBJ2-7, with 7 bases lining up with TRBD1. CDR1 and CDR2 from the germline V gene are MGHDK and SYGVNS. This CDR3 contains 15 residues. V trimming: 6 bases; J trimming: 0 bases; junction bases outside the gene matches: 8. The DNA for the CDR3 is TGTGCCAGCAGGGATGACAGGGAAAGCTCCTACGAGCAGTACTTC. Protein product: CASRDDRESSYEQYF.

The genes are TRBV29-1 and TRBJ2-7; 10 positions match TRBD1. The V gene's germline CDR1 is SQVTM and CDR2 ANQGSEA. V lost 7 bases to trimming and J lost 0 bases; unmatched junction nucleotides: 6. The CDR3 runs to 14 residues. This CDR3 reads CSAWDRGSSYEQYF. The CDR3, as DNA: TGCAGCGCATGGGACAGGGGAAGCTCCTACGAGCAGTACTTC.

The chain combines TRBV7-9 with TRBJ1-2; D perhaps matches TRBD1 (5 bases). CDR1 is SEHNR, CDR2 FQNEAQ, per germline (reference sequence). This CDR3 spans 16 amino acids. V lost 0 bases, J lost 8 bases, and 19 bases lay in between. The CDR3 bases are TGTGCCAGCAGCTTAGCGGCCGGGACGAGCAATGGGGGCTACACCTTC. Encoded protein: CASSLAAGTSNGGYTF.

The CDR3 loop reads CASSGQGQGGSPLHF. CDR3 bases: TGTGCCAGCAGCGGCCAGGGGCAGGGGGGATCACCCCTCCACTTT. V usage is TRBV7-9 and J usage is TRBJ1-6; 7 positions agree with TRBD1. CDR3 length equals 15 residues. Trimming took 5 bases from V and 10 from J; bases not matched to a gene: 11. The germline V gene has CDR1 SEHNR and CDR2 FQNEAQ (reference sequence).

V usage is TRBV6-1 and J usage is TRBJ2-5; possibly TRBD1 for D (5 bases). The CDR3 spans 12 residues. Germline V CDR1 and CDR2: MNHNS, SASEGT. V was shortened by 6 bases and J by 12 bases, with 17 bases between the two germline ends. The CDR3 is CASRVSDNPKYF. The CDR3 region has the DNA TGTGCCAGCAGGGTTTCGGACAACCCAAAGTACTTC.

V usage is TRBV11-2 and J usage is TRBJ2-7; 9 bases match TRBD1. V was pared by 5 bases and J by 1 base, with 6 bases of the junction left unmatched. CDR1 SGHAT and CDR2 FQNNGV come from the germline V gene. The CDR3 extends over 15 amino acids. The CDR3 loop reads CASSPGTGPSYEQYF. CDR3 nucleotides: TGTGCCAGCAGCCCCGGGACAGGGCCTTCCTACGAGCAGTACTTC.

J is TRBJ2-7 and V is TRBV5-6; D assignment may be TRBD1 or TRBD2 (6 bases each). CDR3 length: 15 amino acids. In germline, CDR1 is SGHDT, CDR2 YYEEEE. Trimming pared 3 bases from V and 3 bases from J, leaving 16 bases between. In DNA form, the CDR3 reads TGTGCCAGCAGCTCGCCGCGGGACATCAACTACGAGCAGTACTTC. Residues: CASSSPRDINYEQYF.

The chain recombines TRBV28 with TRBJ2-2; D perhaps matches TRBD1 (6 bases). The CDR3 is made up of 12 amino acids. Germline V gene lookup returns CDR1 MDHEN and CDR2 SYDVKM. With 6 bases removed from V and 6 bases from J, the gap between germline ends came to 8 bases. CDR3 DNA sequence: TGTGCCAGCAGGACAGGTTCCGGGGAGCTGTTTTTT. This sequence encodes CASRTGSGELFF.

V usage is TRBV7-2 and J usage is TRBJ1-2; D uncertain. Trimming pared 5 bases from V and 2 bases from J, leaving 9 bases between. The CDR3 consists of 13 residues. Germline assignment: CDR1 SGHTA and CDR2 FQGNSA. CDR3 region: CASSPPNNYGYTF. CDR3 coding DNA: TGTGCCAGCAGCCCGCCCAACAACTATGGCTACACCTTC.

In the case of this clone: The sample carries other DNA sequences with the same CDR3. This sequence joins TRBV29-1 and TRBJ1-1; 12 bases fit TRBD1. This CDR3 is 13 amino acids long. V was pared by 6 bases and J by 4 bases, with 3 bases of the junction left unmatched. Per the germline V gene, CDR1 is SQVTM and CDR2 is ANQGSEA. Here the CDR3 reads CSVPGQGATEAFF. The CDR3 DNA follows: TGCAGCGTCCCGGGACAGGGGGCCACTGAAGCTTTCTTT.

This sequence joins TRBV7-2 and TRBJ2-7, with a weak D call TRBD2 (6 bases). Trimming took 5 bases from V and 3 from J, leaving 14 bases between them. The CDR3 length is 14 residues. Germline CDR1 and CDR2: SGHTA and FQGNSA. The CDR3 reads CASSVTGSHYEQYF. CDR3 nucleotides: TGTGCCAGCAGCGTAACCGGGAGCCACTACGAGCAGTACTTC.

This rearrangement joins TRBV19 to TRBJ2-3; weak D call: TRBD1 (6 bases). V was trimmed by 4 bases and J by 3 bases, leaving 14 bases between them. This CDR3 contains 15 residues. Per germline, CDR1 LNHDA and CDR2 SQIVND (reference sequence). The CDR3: CASSTNRESTDTQYF. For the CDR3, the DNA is TGTGCCAGTAGTACGAACAGGGAGTCGACAGATACGCAGTATTTT.

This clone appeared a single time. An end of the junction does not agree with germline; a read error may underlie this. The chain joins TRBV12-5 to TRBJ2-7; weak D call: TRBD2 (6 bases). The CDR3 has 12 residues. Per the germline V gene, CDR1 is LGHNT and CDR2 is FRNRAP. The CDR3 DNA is TGTGCTAGTGGCCTTGGGACTCATGAGCTGTACTTC. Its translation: CASGLGTHELYF. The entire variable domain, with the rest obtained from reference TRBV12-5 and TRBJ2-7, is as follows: DARVTQTPRHKVTEMGQEVTMRCQPILGHNTVFWYRQTMMQGLELLAYFRNRAPLDDSGMPKDRFSAEMPDATLATLKIQPSEPRDSAVYFCASGLGTHELYFGPGTRLTVT.